This T cell receptor (beta chain) is from a study of cytomegalovirus exposure and HLA in healthy donors. Each donor's status was that of a healthy bone marrow donor. The CDR3 consists of 15 residues. CDR1 is MNHNY and CDR2 is SVGAGI in the germline V gene (reference sequence). V lost 3 bases and J 0 bases, leaving 9 bases between the germline ends. The primer mix had 60 Vbeta and 13 Jbeta primers. Original methodology: An analysis performed later counted 60 million to 90 million unique TCR beta chains (roughly 9.9 million of them shared). Here immunoSEQ multiplex PCR was the method, and the copy in TCRdb shows in-frame clones only, minus some. That table is the source of V, J and clone size, and D and trimming were worked out from the DNA. The profile covers some 140,000 clones, with 65% to 80% appearing a single time and about 2.6% taken by the ten largest. Study-wide findings and caveats: Reportedly, a later analysis found an Asian-associated ancestry cluster had fewer N-insertions than the approximately 670-donor mean. Investigators reported under 200 TCR beta chains as tied to cytomegalovirus.

Remarks on this clone: Its specificity is not known.

V usage is TRBV6-6 and J usage is TRBJ1-3; TRBD1 might be the D (5 bases). The specimen sequenced was PBMCs. The clonotype comes from a man younger than 35 in good health and CMV-seronegative. CDR3 in DNA: TGTGCCAGCAGTTATACGGGGGGCTCTGGAAACACCATATATTTT. Translated: CASSYTGGSGNTIYF.